Listed below are T cell receptor beta chains from one sample, sequenced in a study of blood T cell repertoires in COVID-19. TCRdb keeps only in-frame clones here, not all; method: immunoSEQ multiplex PCR. The profile shows about 160,000 clones, 85% of them singletons. Source material: peripheral blood. These receptors were taken from a human donor with acute or convalescent COVID-19. The donor label of this sample is uncertain. Both conserved end residues are trimmed from each CDR3. A D gene is named only where the DNA matches it firmly.

ASSPGQGYQPQH | TRBJ1-5 | TRBV19 | TRBD1
ASSSSGGSSSGNTIY | TRBJ1-3 | TRBV11-3 | .
ASSLVDEQF | TRBJ2-1 | TRBV5-6 | .
ASSGQGTSYEQY | TRBJ2-7 | TRBV2 | TRBD1
ASSLVGVSSEQY | TRBJ2-7 | TRBV7-9 | .
ASSRGGSYEQY | TRBJ2-7 | TRBV14 | TRBD2
ASSQESVWLALNNEQF | TRBJ2-1 | TRBV14 | .
ASSLMGAGEQTQY | TRBJ2-5 | TRBV5-6 | .
ATSQGGQGYT | TRBJ1-2 | TRBV24-1 | TRBD1
ASSLGGVSQPQH | TRBJ1-5 | TRBV5-1 | .
ASSSRVDRASYGYT | TRBJ1-2 | TRBV7-2 | TRBD1
SASFGSNSNQPQH | TRBJ1-5 | TRBV20-1 | .
ASSPQKGQPQH | TRBJ1-5 | TRBV18 | .
ASSRTSGGATTDTQY | TRBJ2-3 | TRBV6-4 | TRBD2
ASSEDRVGNQPQH | TRBJ1-5 | TRBV2 | TRBD1
SVGWEGPQH | TRBJ1-5 | TRBV29-1 | .
ASSPTGGGYT | TRBJ1-2 | TRBV3-1/TRBV3-2 | TRBD1
ASSASTGTWETQY | TRBJ2-5 | TRBV7-8 | TRBD1
ASRGPAGGSYNEQF | TRBJ2-1 | TRBV4-1 | TRBD2
ASSYLSRQGASPLH | TRBJ1-6 | TRBV6-5 | .
ASSQDTRIYGYT | TRBJ1-2 | TRBV3-1/TRBV3-2 | .
ASSSGRRQVNTEAF | TRBJ1-1 | TRBV5-4 | .
ASSNGRGKNTEAF | TRBJ1-1 | TRBV21-1 | .